Listed below are T cell receptor beta chains from one sample, sequenced in a study of T cell repertoires in cytomegalovirus infection. TCRdb used MiXCR to reprocess the reads, holding one entry per CDR3 protein. The top ten hold 48% of the sample, which has roughly 570,000 distinct CDR3 sequences, under 45% seen once. For these TCRs, the target antigens are not known. Sequencing used cultured PBMCs, obtained from culture after CMV antigen stimulation. Receptors originate from a human donor in good health (CMV status not recorded). Some clones in this sample may be carry-over from other donors' samples. Both conserved end residues are part of each CDR3. Fields, in order: D gene, V gene, clone size, J gene, CDR3 DNA, CDR3 protein. D genes are given only for firm matches. A row's size may be missing; if present it is once, few, many or a size class.

>-|TRBV10-3|-|TRBJ2-2
TGTGCCATCAGGAATATTATTATCTCGGGGGAGCTGTTTTTT
CAIRNIIISGELFF
>-|TRBV7-2|few|TRBJ2-7
TGTGCCAGCAGCTTAGCAATCGCCTCCGAGCAGTACTTC
CASSLAIASEQYF
>-|TRBV12-5|-|TRBJ2-3
TGTGCTAGTGGTTTGGTAGAGGACGGGACCACTAGCACAGATACGCAGTATTTT
CASGLVEDGTTSTDTQYF
>-|TRBV11-2|-|TRBJ1-3
TGTGCCAGCAGCTTAGATTGGAGCGGAAACACCATATATTTT
CASSLDWSGNTIYF
>TRBD1|TRBV23-1|-|TRBJ2-4
TGCGCCAGCATGGGGGCAGGGGGCACCTCCTTAGCCAAAAACATTCAGTACTTC
CASMGAGGTSLAKNIQYF
>-|TRBV15|once|TRBJ2-2
TGTGCCACCAGCAGAGAGGCCGGGGAGCTGTTTTTT
CATSREAGELFF
>-|TRBV6-2/TRBV6-3|-|TRBJ2-1
TGTGCCAGCAGGAAGGGGGGTGGGCACAATGAGCAGTTCTTC
CASRKGGGHNEQFF
>-|TRBV12-3/TRBV12-4|-|TRBJ2-7
TGTGCCAGCAGTTTAAGGTCAGGGGGGAGCTCCTACGAGCAGTACTTC
CASSLRSGGSSYEQYF
>-|TRBV12-5|-|TRBJ1-5
TGTGCTAGTGCCTCCGACGGGTTGGGTCAGCCCCAGCATTTT
CASASDGLGQPQHF
>TRBD2|TRBV11-2|-|TRBJ2-1
TGTGCCAGCAGCTTTCGGACTAGCGGATTATACAATGAGCAGTTCTTC
CASSFRTSGLYNEQFF
>-|TRBV6-8|once|TRBJ1-1
TGTGCCAGCAGGCGGCTGGCGAGCACTGAAGCTTTCTTT
CASRRLASTEAFF
>-|TRBV5-6|-|TRBJ2-7
TGTGCCAGCAGCTTAAGTGGGCCTACGGAGCAGTACTTC
CASSLSGPTEQYF
>TRBD1|TRBV7-9|many|TRBJ1-1
TGTGCCAGCAGCTCACAGGGGGGTTCCACTGAAGCTTTCTTT
CASSSQGGSTEAFF
>-|TRBV27|-|TRBJ1-1
TGTGCCAGTGGCTTAGGGGCCACTGAAGCTTTCTTT
CASGLGATEAFF
>TRBD2|TRBV11-3|-|TRBJ2-1
TGTGCCAGCAGCCGATCAACTAGCGGGGGGTCGAATGAGCAGTTCTTC
CASSRSTSGGSNEQFF
>-|TRBV20-1|-|TRBJ1-1
TGCAGTGCTTTACAGGGTCCCCGAACTGAAGCTTTCTTT
CSALQGPRTEAFF
>-|TRBV14|-|TRBJ2-7
TGTGCCAGCAGCCAAGTGTCTGGCTACGAGCAGTACTTC
CASSQVSGYEQYF
>-|TRBV27|-|TRBJ2-5
TGTGCCAGCAGACAAGTACAGGGTTGGGAGACCCAGTACTTC
CASRQVQGWETQYF
>TRBD2|TRBV12-3/TRBV12-4|-|TRBJ2-4
TGTGCCAGCAGTTTAGGTCTAGCGGGGGGGGCTGGTGCCAAAAACATTCAGTACTTC
CASSLGLAGGAGAKNIQYF
>TRBD1|TRBV19|-|TRBJ2-1
TGTGCCAGTATCCCAGGCCGGGACAGGGCGAATGAGCAGTTCTTC
CASIPGRDRANEQFF
>TRBD1|TRBV11-2|-|TRBJ2-7
TGTGCCAGCAGCGGTAACAGGGGCTTTCCCTACGAGCAGTACTTC
CASSGNRGFPYEQYF
>-|TRBV7-2|few|TRBJ2-3
TGTGCCAGCAGCTCCTCTAGCGCAGATACGCAGTATTTT
CASSSSSADTQYF